Sequencing of this T cell receptor beta chain was carried out in a study of OX40 agonist ivuxolimab in advanced cancers. The wider study: As their treatment, patients were administered ivuxolimab, an agonistic anti-OX40 (CD134) antibody. Study results and limitations: Clonal expansion from baseline to week 6 occurred in both CD4+ and CD8+ T cells.

CDR3 length equals 17 residues. Trimming took off 5 bases at V and 5 bases at J, with 20 bases between the two ends. CDR1 is SGHTS and CDR2 is YDEGEE in the germline V gene. Assay: immunoSEQ multiplex PCR; the TCRdb copy retains only in-frame clones and omits some. The sample shows tens of thousands of clones, about 73% of them seen only once. This clone was found a few times. The antigen remains undetermined. The sequenced sample was CD4+ or CD8+ T cells sorted from blood, obtained in a trial of the OX40 agonist ivuxolimab. J is TRBJ1-6 and V is TRBV5-8; D call uncertain. This receptor was obtained from an adult with an advanced solid tumor such as melanoma, head and neck, liver or kidney cancer. CDR3 loop: CASSPEGAHPNNSPLHF. The CDR3 coding sequence is TGTGCCAGCAGTCCTGAAGGCGCTCATCCTAATAATTCACCCCTCCACTTT.